A selection of T cell receptor beta chains follows, all from one sample in a study of shared clonotypes between healthy human individuals. The data were produced by immunoSEQ multiplex PCR, yet TCRdb's version contains in-frame clones alone and is incomplete. Here the sample spans roughly 480,000 clones, around three quarters being singletons. The sample taken for sequencing was PBMCs. The receptors stem from a middle-aged woman in good health. Some clones in this sample may be carry-over from other donors' samples. Each CDR3 is given with its conserved first and last residue. The D gene is left open where the match is weak. Not every row has a clone size; where given, it reads once, few, many or a size class.

v_call	clone_size	d_call	j_call	cdr3_nt	cdr3_aa
TRBV20-1	once	-	TRBJ2-5	TGCAGTGCTGAGCCCCAAGAGACCCAGTACTTC	CSAEPQETQYF
TRBV5-1	-	-	TRBJ2-5	TGCGCCAGCAGCTTGGGAGCCCAAGAGACCCAGTACTTC	CASSLGAQETQYF
TRBV5-1	-	-	TRBJ2-7	TGCGCCAGCAGCTTGGGATGGGCTAGGGGTTCCGAGCAGTACTTC	CASSLGWARGSEQYF
TRBV4-3	-	-	TRBJ2-1	TGCGCCAGCAGCTTAGAGGGGGGTTTTGGGGAGCAGTTCTTC	CASSLEGGFGEQFF
TRBV5-6	-	-	TRBJ1-2	TGTGCCAGCAGCTATTTCGCATGGAGTGACTATGGCTACACCTTC	CASSYFAWSDYGYTF
TRBV28	few	TRBD2	TRBJ2-1	TGTGCCAGCAGTTTACTTAAGCGGGAGGGTGAGCAGTTCTTC	CASSLLKREGEQFF
TRBV11-2	-	TRBD2	TRBJ2-1	TGTGCCAGCAGCTTAGTAACGACTAGCGATGAGCAGTTCTTC	CASSLVTTSDEQFF
TRBV18	-	-	TRBJ1-3	TGTGCCAGCTCAAGTACAGGGAGCGCTGGAAACACCATATATTTT	CASSSTGSAGNTIYF
TRBV10-1	-	-	TRBJ1-2	TGCGCCAGCAGTGAATCAGGGTTCTATGGCTACACCTTC	CASSESGFYGYTF
TRBV5-1	-	TRBD1	TRBJ2-7	TGCGCCAGCAGCTTGGCGACAGGGGACCCCTACGAGCAGTACTTC	CASSLATGDPYEQYF
TRBV2	-	-	TRBJ1-4	TGTGCCAGCAGTCGCCCCCGCAGGGCCCTCCAGATTGCAACTAATGAAAAACTGTTTTTT	CASSRPRRALQIATNEKLFF
TRBV7-9	few	-	TRBJ1-1	TGTGCCAGCAGCCGGGGAACAGGAGGCCTGAACACTGAAGCTTTCTTT	CASSRGTGGLNTEAFF
TRBV7-3	once	TRBD2	TRBJ2-1	TGTGCCAGCAGCACCCTGACTAGCGGTGAGCAGTTCTTC	CASSTLTSGEQFF
TRBV7-2	-	-	TRBJ2-5	TGTGCCAGCAGCTTAGCTTGGCAAGAGACCCAGTACTTC	CASSLAWQETQYF
TRBV11-1	-	-	TRBJ2-4	TGTGCCAGCAGCCTCTTCAGCGTCGGGGAAAACATTCAGTACTTC	CASSLFSVGENIQYF
TRBV13	-	-	TRBJ2-3	TGTGCCAGCAGCCGTCCCGGGTCAGATACGCAGTATTTT	CASSRPGSDTQYF
TRBV9	-	TRBD2	TRBJ2-1	TGTGCCAGCAGCGCCGGACTAGCGGGACCTAATGAGCAGTTCTTC	CASSAGLAGPNEQFF
TRBV6-1	-	-	TRBJ2-7	TGTGCCAGCAACCAACAGGAAGGGAGCTACGAGCAGTACTTC	CASNQQEGSYEQYF
TRBV19	many	TRBD1	TRBJ1-5	TGTGCCAGTAGTTCCTTGACAGGGGAGTACCAGCCCCAGCATTTT	CASSSLTGEYQPQHF
TRBV6-4	-	-	TRBJ2-7	TGTGCCAGCAGTGACCCCGGGAGCTCCTACGAGCAGTACTTC	CASSDPGSSYEQYF
TRBV28	-	-	TRBJ1-2	TGTGCCAGCAGGAAGCAGGGGCCCCGTGGCTACACCTTC	CASRKQGPRGYTF
TRBV28	-	-	TRBJ2-1	TGTGCCAGCAGACCCGGAGGGATGAATGAGCAGTTCTTC	CASRPGGMNEQFF
TRBV10-3	-	-	TRBJ2-2	TGTGCCATCACCGAGAGGGGGAACACCGGGGAGCTGTTTTTT	CAITERGNTGELFF
TRBV13	once	-	TRBJ2-7	TGTGCCAGCAGCTCAGCCTACAAAAACTACGAGCAGTACTTC	CASSSAYKNYEQYF
TRBV29-1	-	-	TRBJ2-2	TGCAGCGTTGAAGACACCAGGGGACTGTACACCGGGGAGCTGTTTTTT	CSVEDTRGLYTGELFF
TRBV28	-	-	TRBJ1-2	TGTGCCAGCAGCCTTGACGGGAACTATGGCTACACCTTC	CASSLDGNYGYTF
TRBV5-4	-	-	TRBJ2-7	TGTGCCAGCAGTCTGGGGGCTAATTTCTACGAGCAGTACTTC	CASSLGANFYEQYF
TRBV29-1	few	-	TRBJ2-5	TGCAGCGCCGGCGGCAGGGCTTCGGGAGAGACCCAGTACTTC	CSAGGRASGETQYF
TRBV7-8	few	-	TRBJ2-3	TGTGCCAGCAGCGCGGGCCCATGGGATACGCAGTATTTT	CASSAGPWDTQYF
TRBV14	-	-	TRBJ2-1	TGTGCCAGCAGCCAAGAGTATATGGATAATGAGCAGTTCTTC	CASSQEYMDNEQFF
TRBV7-2	-	TRBD1	TRBJ2-3	TGTGCCATCCAGTTACAGGGGGCTGGCACAGATACGCAGTATTTT	CAIQLQGAGTDTQYF
TRBV11-3	-	TRBD1	TRBJ2-4	TGTGCCAGCAGCCCCGGACAGGGTCTAGCCAAAAACATTCAGTACTTC	CASSPGQGLAKNIQYF
TRBV19	-	-	TRBJ1-4	TGTGCCAGTAGCTGGGGCGGGAAGAGTCTAGGCGAAGGTGAAAAACTGTTTTTT	CASSWGGKSLGEGEKLFF
TRBV9	-	-	TRBJ2-3	TGTGCCAGCAGCGTAGGCCCCAGGGGAGGGGGCACAGATACGCAGTATTTT	CASSVGPRGGGTDTQYF
TRBV5-5	-	TRBD1	TRBJ2-7	TGTGCCAGCAGCTTGCAGGGGGACTACGAGCAGTACTTC	CASSLQGDYEQYF
TRBV7-3	-	-	TRBJ1-1	TGTGCCAGCAGCTTAAGCAGGAACACTGAAGCTTTCTTT	CASSLSRNTEAFF
TRBV27	once	TRBD1	TRBJ2-2	TGTGCCAGCAGTTTAGTAGGGGGCATCACCGGGGAGCTGTTTTTT	CASSLVGGITGELFF
TRBV28	-	-	TRBJ2-5	TGTGCCAGCAGTACCCCCGCGCTCCAAGAGACCCAGTACTTC	CASSTPALQETQYF
TRBV10-2	-	-	TRBJ2-1	TGCGCCAGCACCTCTGAGAGACAGCACAATGAGCAGTTCTTC	CASTSERQHNEQFF
TRBV18	-	-	TRBJ1-4	TGTGCCAGCTCCCCAAGTGGCGGTAATGAAAAACTGTTTTTT	CASSPSGGNEKLFF
TRBV18	-	TRBD1	TRBJ2-7	TGTGCCAGCTCACAATCGACAGGGGGTGACGAGCAGTACTTC	CASSQSTGGDEQYF
TRBV11-3	-	-	TRBJ2-1	TGTGCCAGCAGCCTCGAGGGCCAGCAGTCTAATGAGCAGTTCTTC	CASSLEGQQSNEQFF